Presented here are 5 T cell receptor beta chains from one specimen sequenced in a study of Ad26.COV2.S vaccination and SARS-CoV-2 variants (dated by TCRdb to the early 2020s). Libraries came from the immunoSEQ multiplex PCR assay. Entries here come from immuneACCESS through TCRdb and include only in-frame sequences with V and J called. Some clones fail to appear in such tables; in the studies checked, an unresolved V gene covers under half of the shortfall, and the cause of the remainder is unknown. Within this sample are about 460,000 clones, with roughly nine tenths of them counted one time only. Of the sample, around 1.8% is held by the ten largest clones. The treatment or condition label of this sample denotes: around 19 received Ad26.COV2.S at low or high dose, single or two shots; several received placebo; per-sample allocation not given. Repertoires of vaccine and placebo recipients were sequenced from samples taken on day 63 after the first injection.

Specimen: peripheral blood, collected in a trial of Ad26.COV2.S vaccine versus placebo. The receptors stem from a person aged 18-65 years who received the Ad26.COV2.S COVID-19 vaccine or a placebo.

V is TRBV3-1 (or the pseudogene TRBV3-2) and J is TRBJ2-1, with 9 bases matching TRBD2. The CDR3 runs to 17 residues. The V gene end was trimmed by 0 bases and the J gene end by 4 bases; junction bases not matched to a gene: 7. Per the germline V gene, CDR1 is LGHDT and CDR2 is YNNKEL (reference sequence). The CDR3, as DNA: TGTGCCAGCAGCCAAGAGAGGCTAGCGGGATCTTACAATGAGCAGTTCTTC. Protein: CASSQERLAGSYNEQFF.

The chain links TRBV5-1 to TRBJ2-7, with TRBD1 matching 8 bases. CDR1 is SGHRS and CDR2 is YFSETQ in the germline V gene. The trim removed 4 bases at V and 8 bases at J, leaving 14 bases unmatched. This CDR3 is 15 amino acids long. The CDR3 sequence: CASSKSGTGPPKQYF. The CDR3, as DNA: TGCGCCAGCAGCAAGTCCGGGACAGGCCCTCCCAAGCAGTACTTC. The whole variable domain, remainder taken from reference TRBV5-1 and TRBJ2-7, is KAGVTQTPRYLIKTRGQQVTLSCSPISGHRSVSWYQQTPGQGLQFLFEYFSETQRNKGNFPGRFSGRQFSNSRSEMNVSTLELGDSALYLCASSKSGTGPPKQYFGPGTRLTVT.

The rearrangement uses TRBV30 and TRBJ2-3; no reliable D call. V lost 2 bases to trimming and J lost 4 bases, with 4 bases between them. The CDR3 covers 11 residues. Germline assignment: CDR1 GTSNPN and CDR2 SVGIG (reference sequence). The chain's CDR3 is CAWSLADTQYF. The CDR3, as DNA: TGTGCCTGGAGTCTGGCAGATACGCAGTATTTT.

The V and J genes are TRBV2 and TRBJ2-1; D is unresolved. The length of the CDR3 is 13 residues. CDR1 is SNHLY, CDR2 FYNNEI, per germline. Between the trimmed V and J ends, which lost 4 bases and 5 bases, there was a span of 9 bases. Here the CDR3 reads CASSGAGNNEQFF. DNA of the CDR3: TGTGCCAGCAGTGGGGCCGGAAACAATGAGCAGTTCTTC.

The chain employs TRBV3-1 (or the pseudogene TRBV3-2) and TRBJ1-5, with D unclear. CDR3 size: 13 residues. Germline V CDR1 and CDR2: LGHDT, YNNKEL (reference sequence). V shed 2 bases and J shed 1 base, with 3 bases lying between them. The CDR3 DNA sequence: TGTGCCAGCAGCCAACTGAGCAATCAGCCCCAGCATTTT. Residues: CASSQLSNQPQHF.